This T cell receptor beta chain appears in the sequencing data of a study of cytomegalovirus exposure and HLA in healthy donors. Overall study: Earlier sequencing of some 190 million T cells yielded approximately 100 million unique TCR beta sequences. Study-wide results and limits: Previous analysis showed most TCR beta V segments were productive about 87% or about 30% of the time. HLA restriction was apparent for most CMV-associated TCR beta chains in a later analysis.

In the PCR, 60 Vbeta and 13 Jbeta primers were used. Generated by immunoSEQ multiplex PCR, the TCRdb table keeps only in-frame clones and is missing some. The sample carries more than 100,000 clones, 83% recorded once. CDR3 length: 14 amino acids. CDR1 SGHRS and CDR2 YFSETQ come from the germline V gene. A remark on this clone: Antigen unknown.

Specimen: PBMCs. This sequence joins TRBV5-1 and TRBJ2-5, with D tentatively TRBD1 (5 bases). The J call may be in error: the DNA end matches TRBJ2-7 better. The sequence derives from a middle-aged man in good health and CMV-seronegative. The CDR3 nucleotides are TGCGCCAGCAGCTTGCTGGACACCTCCTACGAGCAGTACTTC. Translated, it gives CASSLLDTSYEQYF.